This T cell receptor beta chain was recovered during a study of beta chain features in type 1 diabetes. Study in general: In age, gender and cell yields, patients were similar to healthy donors. Study conclusions and caveats: It was not settled here whether HLA type affects TCRB rearrangement. TCRB CDR3s were moderately but significantly shorter in Type 1 diabetes patients in all four CD4+ subsets.

On this clone: What it binds is unknown.

Researchers reported sorting CD4+ naive, central memory, regulatory and stem cell-like memory cells via CD45RO/CCR7/CD25/CD127/CD95/CD27. Sorting produced populations that all topped 95% purity. Sequencing targeted expressed TCRB transcripts, as all isolated RNA had been reverse transcribed. Here immunoSEQ multiplex PCR was the method, and the copy in TCRdb shows in-frame clones only, minus some. The repertoire includes 250,000 to 300,000 clones, 20% to 25% of them detected once, and 0.012% sits in the top ten. V lost 0 bases and J lost 4; bases outside the gene matches: 6. Germline V lookup: CDR1 SGDLS, CDR2 YYNGEE. This CDR3 is 16 amino acids long.

The chain is built from TRBV9 and TRBJ2-5; TRBD2 matches 10 bases. The sample was naive CD4+ T cells from blood. The TCR was taken from a woman in her twenties or thirties with type 1 diabetes. CDR3: CASSVEAGGPGETQYF. As DNA, the CDR3 is TGTGCCAGCAGCGTAGAAGCGGGAGGGCCGGGAGAGACCCAGTACTTC.